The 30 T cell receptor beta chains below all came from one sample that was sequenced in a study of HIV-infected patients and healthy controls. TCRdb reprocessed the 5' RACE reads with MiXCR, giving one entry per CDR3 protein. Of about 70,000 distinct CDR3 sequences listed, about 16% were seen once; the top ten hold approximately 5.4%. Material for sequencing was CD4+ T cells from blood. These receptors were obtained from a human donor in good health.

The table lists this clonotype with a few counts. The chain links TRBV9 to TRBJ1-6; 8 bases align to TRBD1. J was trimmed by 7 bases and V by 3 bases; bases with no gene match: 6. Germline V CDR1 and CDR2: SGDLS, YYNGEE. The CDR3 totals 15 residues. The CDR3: CASSAGDRRNSPLHF. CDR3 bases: TGTGCCAGCAGCGCTGGGGACAGGCGAAATTCACCCCTCCACTTT.

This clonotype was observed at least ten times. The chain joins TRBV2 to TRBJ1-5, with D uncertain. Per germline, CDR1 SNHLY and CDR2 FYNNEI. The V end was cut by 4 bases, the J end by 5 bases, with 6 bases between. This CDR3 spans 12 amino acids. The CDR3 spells CASSARDQPQHF. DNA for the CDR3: TGTGCCAGCAGTGCCCGTGATCAGCCCCAGCATTTT.

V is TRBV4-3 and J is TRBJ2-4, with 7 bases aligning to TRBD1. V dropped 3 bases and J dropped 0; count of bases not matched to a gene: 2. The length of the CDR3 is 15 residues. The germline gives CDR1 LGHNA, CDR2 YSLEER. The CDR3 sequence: CASSHRTGAKNIQYF. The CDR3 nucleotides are TGCGCCAGCAGCCATAGGACAGGAGCCAAAAACATTCAGTACTTC.

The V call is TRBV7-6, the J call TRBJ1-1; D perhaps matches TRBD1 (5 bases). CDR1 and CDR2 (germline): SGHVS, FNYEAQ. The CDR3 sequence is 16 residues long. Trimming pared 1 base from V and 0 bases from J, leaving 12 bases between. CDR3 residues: CASSLGGGNMNTEAFF. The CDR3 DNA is TGTGCCAGCAGCTTAGGTGGGGGGAACATGAACACTGAAGCTTTCTTT.

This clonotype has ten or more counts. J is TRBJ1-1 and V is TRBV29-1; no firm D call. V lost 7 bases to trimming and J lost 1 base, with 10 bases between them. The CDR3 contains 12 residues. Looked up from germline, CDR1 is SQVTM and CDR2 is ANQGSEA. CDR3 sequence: CSGMTGNTEAFF. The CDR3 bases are TGCAGCGGAATGACGGGGAACACTGAAGCTTTCTTT. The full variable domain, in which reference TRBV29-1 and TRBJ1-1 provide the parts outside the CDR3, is SAVISQKPSRDICQRGTSLTIQCQVDSQVTMMFWYRQQPGQSLTLIATANQGSEATYESGFVIDKFPISRPNLTFSTLTVSNMSPEDSSIYLCSGMTGNTEAFFGQGTRLTVV.

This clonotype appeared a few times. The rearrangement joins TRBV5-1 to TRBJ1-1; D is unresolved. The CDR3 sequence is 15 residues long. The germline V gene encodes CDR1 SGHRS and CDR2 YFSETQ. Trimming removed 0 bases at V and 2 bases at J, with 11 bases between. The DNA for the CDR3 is TGCGCCAGCAGCTTGGTTGTCAGTAGAAACACTGAAGCTTTCTTT. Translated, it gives CASSLVVSRNTEAFF.

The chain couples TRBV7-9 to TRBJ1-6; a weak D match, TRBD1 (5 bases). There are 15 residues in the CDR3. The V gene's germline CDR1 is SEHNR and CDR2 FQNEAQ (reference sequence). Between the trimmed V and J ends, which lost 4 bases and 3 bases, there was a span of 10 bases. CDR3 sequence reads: CASSWRQSYNSPLHF. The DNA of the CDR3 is TGTGCCAGCAGCTGGCGACAGAGCTATAATTCACCCCTCCACTTT.

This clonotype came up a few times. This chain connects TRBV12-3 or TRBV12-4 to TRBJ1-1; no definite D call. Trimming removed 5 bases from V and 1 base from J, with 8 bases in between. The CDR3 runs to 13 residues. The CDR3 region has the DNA TGTGCCAGCAGTCGGCTGGAGAACACTGAAGCTTTCTTT. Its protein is CASSRLENTEAFF.

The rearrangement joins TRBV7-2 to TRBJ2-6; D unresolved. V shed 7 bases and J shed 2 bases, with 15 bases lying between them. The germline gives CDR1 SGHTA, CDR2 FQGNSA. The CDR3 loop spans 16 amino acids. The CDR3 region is CASKRSPRPGANVLTF. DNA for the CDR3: TGTGCCAGCAAGAGGTCCCCCAGACCTGGGGCCAACGTCCTGACTTTC.

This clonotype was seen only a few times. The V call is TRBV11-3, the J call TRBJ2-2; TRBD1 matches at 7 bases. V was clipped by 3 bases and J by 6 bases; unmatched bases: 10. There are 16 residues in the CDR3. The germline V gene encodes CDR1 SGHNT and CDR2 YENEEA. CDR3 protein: CASSFPGQRFPGELFF. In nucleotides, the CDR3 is TGTGCCAGCAGCTTCCCGGGACAGAGATTCCCCGGGGAGCTGTTTTTT. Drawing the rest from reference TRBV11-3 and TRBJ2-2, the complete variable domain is EAGVVQSPRYKIIEKKQPVAFWCNPISGHNTLYWYLQNLGQGPELLIRYENEEAVDDSQLPKDRFSAERLKGVDSTLKIQPAELGDSAVYLCASSFPGQRFPGELFFGEGSRLTVL.

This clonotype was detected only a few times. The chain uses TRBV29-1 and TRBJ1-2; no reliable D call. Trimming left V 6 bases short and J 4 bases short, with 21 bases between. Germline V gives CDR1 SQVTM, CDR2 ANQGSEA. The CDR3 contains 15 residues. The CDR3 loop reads CSVGNYLTNFYGYTF. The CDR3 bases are TGCAGCGTCGGGAACTACCTGACAAATTTCTATGGCTACACCTTC.

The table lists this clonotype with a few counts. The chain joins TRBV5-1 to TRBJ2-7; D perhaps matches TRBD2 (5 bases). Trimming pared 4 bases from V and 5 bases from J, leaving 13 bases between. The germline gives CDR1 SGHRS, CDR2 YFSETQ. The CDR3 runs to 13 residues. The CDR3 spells CASSGGGLDEQYF. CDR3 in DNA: TGCGCCAGCAGCGGCGGAGGTTTGGACGAGCAGTACTTC. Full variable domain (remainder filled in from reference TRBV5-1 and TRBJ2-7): KAGVTQTPRYLIKTRGQQVTLSCSPISGHRSVSWYQQTPGQGLQFLFEYFSETQRNKGNFPGRFSGRQFSNSRSEMNVSTLELGDSALYLCASSGGGLDEQYFGPGTRLTVT.

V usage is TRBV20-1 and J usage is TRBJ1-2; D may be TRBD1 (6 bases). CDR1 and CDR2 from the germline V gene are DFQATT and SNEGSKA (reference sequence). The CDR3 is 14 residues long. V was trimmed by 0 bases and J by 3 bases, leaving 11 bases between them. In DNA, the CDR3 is TGCAGTGCTAGAGATCAGCAGGGGTACTATGGCTACACCTTC. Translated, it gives CSARDQQGYYGYTF.

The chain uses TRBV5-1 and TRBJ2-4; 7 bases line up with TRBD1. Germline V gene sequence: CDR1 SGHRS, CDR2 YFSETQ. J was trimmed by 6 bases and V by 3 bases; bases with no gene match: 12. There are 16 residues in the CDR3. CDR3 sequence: CASSSSSTGKSNIQYF. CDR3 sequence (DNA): TGCGCCAGCAGCTCGAGTTCGACAGGGAAGTCAAACATTCAGTACTTC.

CDR3 in DNA: TGTGCCAGCTCACCACTTGAAGCTTACTCTGGAAACACCATATATTTT. It translates to CASSPLEAYSGNTIYF. The V and J genes are TRBV18 and TRBJ1-3, with no clear D. Deletions cut 1 base from V and 0 bases from J, with 10 bases between. The CDR3 covers 16 residues. Germline V gives CDR1 KGHSH, CDR2 LQKENI. Supplemented by reference TRBV18 and TRBJ1-3, the full variable domain reads NAGVMQNPRHLVRRRGQEARLRCSPMKGHSHVYWYRQLPEEGLKFMVYLQKENIIDESGMPKERFSAEFPKEGPSILRIQQVVRGDSAAYFCASSPLEAYSGNTIYFGEGSWLTVV.

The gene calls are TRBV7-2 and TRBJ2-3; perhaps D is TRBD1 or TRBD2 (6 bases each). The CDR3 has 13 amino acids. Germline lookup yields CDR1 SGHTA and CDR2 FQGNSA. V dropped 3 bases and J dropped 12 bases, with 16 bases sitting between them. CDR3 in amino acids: CASSFISPGAQYF. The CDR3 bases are TGTGCCAGCAGCTTCATATCGCCGGGGGCACAGTATTTT.

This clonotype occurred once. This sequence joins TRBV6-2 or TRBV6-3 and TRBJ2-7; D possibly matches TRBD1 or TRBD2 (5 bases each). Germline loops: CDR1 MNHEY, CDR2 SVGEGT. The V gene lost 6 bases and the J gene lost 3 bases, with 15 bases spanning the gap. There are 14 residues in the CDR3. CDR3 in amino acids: CASRRASGNYEQYF. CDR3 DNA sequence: TGTGCCAGCAGGCGGGCCTCAGGGAACTACGAGCAGTACTTC.

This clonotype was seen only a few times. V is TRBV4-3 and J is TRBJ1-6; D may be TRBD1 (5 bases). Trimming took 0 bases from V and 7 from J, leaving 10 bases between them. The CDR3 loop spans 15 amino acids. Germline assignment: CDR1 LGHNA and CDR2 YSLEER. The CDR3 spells CASSQDGGANSPLHF. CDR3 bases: TGCGCCAGCAGCCAAGATGGGGGAGCCAATTCACCCCTCCACTTT.

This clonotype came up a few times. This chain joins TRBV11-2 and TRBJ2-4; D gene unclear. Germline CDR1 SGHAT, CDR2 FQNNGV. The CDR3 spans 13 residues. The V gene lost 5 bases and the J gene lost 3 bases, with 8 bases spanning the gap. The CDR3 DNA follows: TGTGCCAGCAGCGTCCGGGTCAAAAACATTCAGTACTTC. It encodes CASSVRVKNIQYF.

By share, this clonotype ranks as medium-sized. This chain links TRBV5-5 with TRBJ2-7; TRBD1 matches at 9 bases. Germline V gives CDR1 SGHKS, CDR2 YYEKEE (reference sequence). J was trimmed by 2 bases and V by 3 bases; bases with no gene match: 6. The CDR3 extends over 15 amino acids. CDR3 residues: CASSWGTGTPYEQYF. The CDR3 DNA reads TGTGCCAGCAGCTGGGGGACAGGGACCCCCTACGAGCAGTACTTC. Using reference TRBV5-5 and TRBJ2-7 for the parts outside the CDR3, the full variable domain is DAGVTQSPTHLIKTRGQQVTLRCSPISGHKSVSWYQQVLGQGPQFIFQYYEKEERGRGNFPDRFSARQFPNYSSELNVNALLLGDSALYLCASSWGTGTPYEQYFGPGTRLTVT.

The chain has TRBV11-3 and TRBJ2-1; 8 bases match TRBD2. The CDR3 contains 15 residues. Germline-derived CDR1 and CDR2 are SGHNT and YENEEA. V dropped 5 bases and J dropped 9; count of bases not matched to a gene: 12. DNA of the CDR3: TGTGCCAGCAGCCCCGGCGGGGGGTTTATGGGTGAGCAGTTCTTC. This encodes CASSPGGGFMGEQFF. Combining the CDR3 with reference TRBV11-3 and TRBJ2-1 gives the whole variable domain EAGVVQSPRYKIIEKKQPVAFWCNPISGHNTLYWYLQNLGQGPELLIRYENEEAVDDSQLPKDRFSAERLKGVDSTLKIQPAELGDSAVYLCASSPGGGFMGEQFFGPGTRLTVL.

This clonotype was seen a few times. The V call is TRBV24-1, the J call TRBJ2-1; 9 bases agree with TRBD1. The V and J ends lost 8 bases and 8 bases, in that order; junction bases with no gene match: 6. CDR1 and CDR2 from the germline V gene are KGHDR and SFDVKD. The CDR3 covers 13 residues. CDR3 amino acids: CATKGQGLDEQFF. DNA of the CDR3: TGTGCCACCAAGGGACAGGGTCTCGATGAGCAGTTCTTC.

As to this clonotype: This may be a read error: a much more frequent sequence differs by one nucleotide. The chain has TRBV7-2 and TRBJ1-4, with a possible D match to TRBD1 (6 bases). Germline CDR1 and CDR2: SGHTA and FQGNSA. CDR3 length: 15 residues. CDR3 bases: TGTGGCAGCAGCCCAAGGGCAGGGGATAGTGAAAAACTGTTTTTT. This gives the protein CGSSPRAGDSEKLFF.

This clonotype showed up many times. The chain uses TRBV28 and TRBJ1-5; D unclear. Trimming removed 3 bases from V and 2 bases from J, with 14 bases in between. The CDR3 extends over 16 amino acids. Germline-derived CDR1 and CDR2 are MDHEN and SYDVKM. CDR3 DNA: TGTGCCAGCAGTTTGGAGGGAAAGGTACGCAATCAGCCCCAGCATTTT. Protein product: CASSLEGKVRNQPQHF.

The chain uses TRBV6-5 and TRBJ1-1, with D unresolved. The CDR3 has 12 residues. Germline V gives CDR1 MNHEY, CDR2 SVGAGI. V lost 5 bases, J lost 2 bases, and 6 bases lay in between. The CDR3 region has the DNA TGTGCCAGCAGTCGCAAAAACACTGAAGCTTTCTTT. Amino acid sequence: CASSRKNTEAFF.

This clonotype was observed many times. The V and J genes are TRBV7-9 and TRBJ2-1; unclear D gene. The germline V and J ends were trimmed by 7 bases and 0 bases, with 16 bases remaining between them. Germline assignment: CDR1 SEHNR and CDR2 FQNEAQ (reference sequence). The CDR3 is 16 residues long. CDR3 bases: TGTGCCAGCAACTCCGCCGGGTTGAGCTCCTACAATGAGCAGTTCTTC. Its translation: CASNSAGLSSYNEQFF.

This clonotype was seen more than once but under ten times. The CDR3 sequence: CASSTRGQSTEAFF. CDR3 nucleotide sequence: TGCGCCAGCAGCACCCGGGGGCAGAGCACTGAAGCTTTCTTT. The gene calls are TRBV5-1 and TRBJ1-1, with a weak D call TRBD1 (6 bases). Per germline, CDR1 SGHRS and CDR2 YFSETQ. CDR3 length equals 14 residues. The germline V and J ends were trimmed by 4 bases and 4 bases, with 14 bases remaining between them.

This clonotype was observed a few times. The CDR3 nucleotides are TGTGCCAGCAGTTACTCGATACCAGGGGAGACCCAGTACTTC. This sequence encodes CASSYSIPGETQYF. V usage is TRBV6-2 or TRBV6-3 and J usage is TRBJ2-5; TRBD1 might be the D (5 bases). Germline lookup yields CDR1 MNHEY and CDR2 SVGEGT. This CDR3 is 14 amino acids long. V was pared by 0 bases and J by 5 bases, with 10 bases between.

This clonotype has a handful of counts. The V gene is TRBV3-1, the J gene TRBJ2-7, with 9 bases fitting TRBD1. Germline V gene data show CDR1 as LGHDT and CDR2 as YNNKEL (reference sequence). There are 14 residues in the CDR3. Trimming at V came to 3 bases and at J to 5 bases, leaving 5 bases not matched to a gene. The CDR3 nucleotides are TGTGCCAGCAGCCAGAGGGACAGGGCCCACGAGCAGTACTTC. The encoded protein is CASSQRDRAHEQYF.

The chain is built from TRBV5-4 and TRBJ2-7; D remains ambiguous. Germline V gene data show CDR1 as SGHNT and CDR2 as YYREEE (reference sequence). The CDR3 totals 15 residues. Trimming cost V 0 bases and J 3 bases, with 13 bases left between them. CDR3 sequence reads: CASSLGGFGNYEQYF. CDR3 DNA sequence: TGTGCCAGCAGCTTGGGCGGATTCGGAAACTACGAGCAGTACTTC. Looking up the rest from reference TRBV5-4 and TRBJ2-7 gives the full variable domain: ETGVTQSPTHLIKTRGQQVTLRCSSQSGHNTVSWYQQALGQGPQFIFQYYREEENGRGNFPPRFSGLQFPNYSSELNVNALELDDSALYLCASSLGGFGNYEQYFGPGTRLTVT.